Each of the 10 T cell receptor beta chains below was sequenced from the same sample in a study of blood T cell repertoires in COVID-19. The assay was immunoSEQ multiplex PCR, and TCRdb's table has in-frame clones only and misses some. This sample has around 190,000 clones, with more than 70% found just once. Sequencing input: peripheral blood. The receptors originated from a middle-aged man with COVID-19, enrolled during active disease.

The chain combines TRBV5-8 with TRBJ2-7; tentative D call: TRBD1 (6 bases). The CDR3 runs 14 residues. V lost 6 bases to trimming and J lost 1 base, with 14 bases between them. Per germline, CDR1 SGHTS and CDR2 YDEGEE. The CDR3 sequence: CASTHLGASYEQYF. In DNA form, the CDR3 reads TGTGCCAGCACCCATCTGGGGGCATCCTACGAGCAGTACTTC.

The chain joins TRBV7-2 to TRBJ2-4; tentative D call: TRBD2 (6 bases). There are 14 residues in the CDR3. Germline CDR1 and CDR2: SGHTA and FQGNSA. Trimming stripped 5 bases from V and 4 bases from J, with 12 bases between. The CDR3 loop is CASSAAGGKNIQYF. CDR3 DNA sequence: TGTGCCAGCAGCGCGGCTGGGGGGAAAAACATTCAGTACTTC.

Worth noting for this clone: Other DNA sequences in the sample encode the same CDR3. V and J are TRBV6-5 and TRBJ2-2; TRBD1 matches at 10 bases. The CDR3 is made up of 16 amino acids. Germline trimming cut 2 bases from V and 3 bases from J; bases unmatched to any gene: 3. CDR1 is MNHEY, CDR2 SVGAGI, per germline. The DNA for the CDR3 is TGTGCCAGCAGTTACGGGACAGGGGAAGACACCGGGGAGCTGTTTTTT. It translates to CASSYGTGEDTGELFF.

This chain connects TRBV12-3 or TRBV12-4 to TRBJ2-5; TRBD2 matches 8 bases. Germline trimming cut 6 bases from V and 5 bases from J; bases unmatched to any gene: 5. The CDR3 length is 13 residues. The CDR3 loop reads CASSPGGGETQYF. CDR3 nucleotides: TGTGCCAGCAGCCCGGGAGGGGGTGAGACCCAGTACTTC.

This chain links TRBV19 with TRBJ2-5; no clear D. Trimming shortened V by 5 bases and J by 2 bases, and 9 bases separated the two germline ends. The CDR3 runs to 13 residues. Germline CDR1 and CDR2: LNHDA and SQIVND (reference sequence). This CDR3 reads CASSARDQETQYF. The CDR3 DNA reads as TGTGCCAGTAGTGCCCGAGATCAAGAGACCCAGTACTTC.

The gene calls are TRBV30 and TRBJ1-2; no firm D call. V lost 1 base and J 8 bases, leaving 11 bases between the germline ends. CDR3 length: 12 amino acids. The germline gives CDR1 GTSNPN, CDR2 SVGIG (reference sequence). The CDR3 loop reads CAWSAGIRGYTF. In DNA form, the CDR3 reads TGTGCCTGGAGTGCCGGGATTCGAGGCTACACCTTC.

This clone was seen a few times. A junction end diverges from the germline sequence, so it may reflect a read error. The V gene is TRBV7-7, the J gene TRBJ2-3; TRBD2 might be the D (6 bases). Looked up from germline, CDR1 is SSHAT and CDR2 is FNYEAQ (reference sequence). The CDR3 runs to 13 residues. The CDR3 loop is CASSFGSKDTQYF. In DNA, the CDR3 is TGTGCTAGCAGCTTCGGGAGTAAAGATACGCAGTATTTT.

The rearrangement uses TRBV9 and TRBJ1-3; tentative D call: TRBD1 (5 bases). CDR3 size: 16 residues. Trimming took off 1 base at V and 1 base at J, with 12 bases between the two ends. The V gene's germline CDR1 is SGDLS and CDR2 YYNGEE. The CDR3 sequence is CASSVTGPTSGNTIYF. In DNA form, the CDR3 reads TGTGCCAGCAGCGTAACAGGCCCAACTTCTGGAAACACCATATATTTT.

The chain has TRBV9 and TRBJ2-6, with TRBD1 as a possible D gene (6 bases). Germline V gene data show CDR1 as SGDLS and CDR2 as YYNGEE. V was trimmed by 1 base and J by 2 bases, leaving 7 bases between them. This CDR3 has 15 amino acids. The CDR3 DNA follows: TGTGCCAGCAGCGTACAGGGGACTGGGGCCAACGTCCTGACTTTC. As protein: CASSVQGTGANVLTF.

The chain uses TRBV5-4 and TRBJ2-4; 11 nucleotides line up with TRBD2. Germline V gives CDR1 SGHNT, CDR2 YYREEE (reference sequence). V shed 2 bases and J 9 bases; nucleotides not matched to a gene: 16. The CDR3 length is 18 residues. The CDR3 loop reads CASSLSIGASGRMTIQYF. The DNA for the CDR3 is TGTGCCAGCAGCTTATCAATCGGGGCTAGCGGGAGGATGACCATTCAGTACTTC.